These 23 T cell receptor beta chains share one sample of origin, sequenced in a study. From the 5' RACE reads, TCRdb called clonotypes with MiXCR, one entry per CDR3 protein. The data contain tens of thousands of distinct CDR3 sequences, roughly 30% of them singletons. The sequenced sample consisted of tumor-infiltrating memory CD4+ T cells sorted from the breast tumor. Subset defined: memory CD4+ T cells, CD4+CD45RO+CD25-. These receptors were taken from a female donor with breast cancer.

The genes are TRBV5-1 and TRBJ1-3; D remains unclear. CDR1 and CDR2 (germline): SGHRS, YFSETQ. CDR3 size: 15 residues. The ends were cut back, 4 bases at V and 0 bases at J, with 11 bases in the middle. The CDR3 here is CASSLDTGSGNTIYF. DNA for the CDR3: TGCGCCAGCAGCCTCGACACCGGCTCTGGAAACACCATATATTTT.

This clonotype occurred a few times. The rearrangement joins TRBV7-8 to TRBJ2-1; TRBD2 matches at 11 bases. Trimming took 0 bases from V and 4 from J; bases not matched to a gene: 2. The CDR3 is 16 amino acids. Germline loops: CDR1 SGHVS, CDR2 FQNEAQ. CDR3 sequence: CASSLALAGGYNEQFF. The CDR3 DNA follows: TGTGCCAGCAGCTTAGCGCTAGCGGGGGGTTACAATGAGCAGTTCTTC.

With regard to this clonotype: Here the CDR3 omits its conserved ending phenylalanine or tryptophan, so a read error is the likely source. The chain couples TRBV7-6 to TRBJ1-1; D not certain. The germline V and J ends were trimmed by 0 bases and 5 bases, with 7 bases remaining between them. This CDR3 spans 13 amino acids. Germline V gives CDR1 SGHVS, CDR2 FNYEAQ. The CDR3: CASSLAEKTEAFC. The CDR3 region has the DNA TGTGCCAGCAGCTTAGCGGAGAAAACTGAAGCTTTCTGT.

This clonotype was seen a few times. The CDR3 protein is CASSLAEYQETQYF. As DNA, the CDR3 is TGCGCCAGCAGCTTGGCCGAGTACCAAGAGACCCAGTACTTC. This sequence joins TRBV5-1 and TRBJ2-5; no reliable D call. The CDR3 contains 14 residues. The germline V gene encodes CDR1 SGHRS and CDR2 YFSETQ. V lost 0 bases, J lost 0 bases, and 6 bases lay in between.

This chain joins TRBV6-1 and TRBJ2-7, with a possible D match to TRBD2 (6 bases). This CDR3 spans 15 amino acids. Germline CDR1 is MNHNS and CDR2 is SASEGT. V gave up 6 bases and J gave up 1 base, with 16 bases separating them. CDR3 in DNA: TGTGCCAGCAGCCCCATTGGCGGGAAGTCCTACGAGCAGTACTTC. It is translated as CASSPIGGKSYEQYF.

The rearrangement links TRBV11-1 to TRBJ2-1; D gene uncertain. In germline, CDR1 is SGHAT, CDR2 FQDESV (reference sequence). CDR3 length equals 16 residues. V lost 0 bases and J lost 4, with 13 bases in between. CDR3 bases: TGTGCCAGCAGCTTAGCGGCCGGAGATGGGTACAATGAGCAGTTCTTC. It translates to CASSLAAGDGYNEQFF.

The chain combines TRBV9 with TRBJ2-5; 8 bases align to TRBD2. Trimming removed 0 bases from V and 3 bases from J; junction bases left unmatched: 7. The CDR3 spans 16 residues. The germline V gene has CDR1 SGDLS and CDR2 YYNGEE. The chain's CDR3 is CASSVDDYSGKETQYF. In DNA form, the CDR3 reads TGTGCCAGCAGCGTAGATGATTATAGCGGGAAAGAGACCCAGTACTTC.

Comments on this clonotype: This could be a read error, since a much larger clone is one nucleotide away. The V gene is TRBV4-2, the J gene TRBJ2-1; 11 nucleotides match TRBD1. The germline CDR1 and CDR2 sequences are LGHNA and YNFKEQ. Losses at the gene ends were 4 bases for V and 9 bases for J; bases not matched to a gene: 5. CDR3 size: 14 residues. CDR3 sequence reads: CASSRDRGNSEQFF. The DNA for the CDR3 is TGTGCCAGCAGCCGGGACAGGGGGAACAGTGAGCAGTTCTTC.

V is TRBV4-2 and J is TRBJ2-7, with TRBD2 matching over 16 bases. The CDR3 runs 17 residues. Germline-derived CDR1 and CDR2 are LGHNA and YNFKEQ. After removal of 2 bases from V and 6 bases from J, the junction contained 7 bases not matched to a gene. The CDR3 DNA is TGTGCCAGCAGCCAAACGGGACTAGCGGGGGGGCAGGGCGAGCAGTACTTC. This sequence encodes CASSQTGLAGGQGEQYF.

Concerning this clonotype itself: This may be a read error: a much more frequent sequence differs by one nucleotide. CDR3 loop: CAGSYGVHTSGIGDTQYF. DNA of the CDR3: TGTGCCGGCAGTTACGGGGTCCATACTAGCGGGATAGGAGATACGCAGTATTTT. J is TRBJ2-3 and V is TRBV6-5, with 10 nucleotides matching TRBD2. The CDR3 is 18 residues long. Germline assignment: CDR1 MNHEY and CDR2 SVGAGI.

This clonotype has just a few counts. CDR3 bases: TGCAGCGTCGTAGAGACTAGCGGGATCGATGAGCAGTTCTTC. Translation: CSVVETSGIDEQFF. The chain has TRBV29-1 and TRBJ2-1; 11 bases match TRBD2. Looked up from germline, CDR1 is SQVTM and CDR2 is ANQGSEA. V was pared by 6 bases and J by 8 bases, with 9 bases of the junction left unmatched. This CDR3 contains 14 residues.

This chain joins TRBV4-2 and TRBJ2-3; the match to TRBD2 covers 14 bases. The V and J ends lost 1 base and 6 bases, in that order; junction bases with no gene match: 0. The CDR3 length is 15 residues. Germline V gives CDR1 LGHNA, CDR2 YNFKEQ. The CDR3 DNA is TGTGCCAGCAGCCAAGGGACTAGCGGGGGGGATACGCAGTATTTT. It encodes CASSQGTSGGDTQYF.

The V call is TRBV9, the J call TRBJ1-3; D is possibly TRBD1 (5 bases). Between the trimmed V and J ends, which lost 0 bases and 0 bases, there was a span of 22 bases. CDR3 length equals 20 residues. Per the germline V gene, CDR1 is SGDLS and CDR2 is YYNGEE. The CDR3 loop is CASSVAENGNRFSSGNTIYF. In nucleotides, the CDR3 is TGTGCCAGCAGCGTAGCGGAGAACGGGAACAGGTTCAGCTCTGGAAACACCATATATTTT.

A remark on this clonotype: The missing conserved phenylalanine or tryptophan at the end of this CDR3 makes a read error likely. This chain links TRBV4-1 with TRBJ2-1, with TRBD2 matching 13 bases. The V gene end was trimmed by 3 bases and the J gene end by 8 bases; junction bases not matched to a gene: 10. The CDR3 contains 17 residues. Germline lookup yields CDR1 MGHRA and CDR2 YSYEKL. CDR3 bases: TGCGCCAGCAGCCAGGGAACTAGCGGGGGGGCCTGGGATGAGCAGTTCTGC. This encodes CASSQGTSGGAWDEQFC.

This clonotype was seen ten or more times. The chain links TRBV6-5 to TRBJ2-7; TRBD1 is a possible D gene (6 bases). V was cut by 7 bases and J by 0 bases, with 13 bases left in between. Germline V lookup: CDR1 MNHEY, CDR2 SVGAGI. The CDR3 runs to 14 residues. CDR3 sequence reads: CASTSGQFSYEQYF. The CDR3 DNA follows: TGTGCCAGCACCTCCGGACAGTTCTCCTACGAGCAGTACTTC.

This clonotype was counted between two and nine times. This chain uses TRBV7-2 with TRBJ2-7; D may be TRBD1 or TRBD2 (5 bases each). The CDR3 loop spans 15 amino acids. V was clipped by 1 base and J by 3 bases, with 13 bases between them. CDR1 SGHTA and CDR2 FQGNSA come from the germline V gene. CDR3 sequence (DNA): TGTGCCAGCAGCTTAGATCCGGGACGAGGCTACGAGCAGTACTTC. This translates into CASSLDPGRGYEQYF.

This clonotype came up a few times. The rearrangement joins TRBV5-1 to TRBJ2-2; 8 bases are a match to TRBD2. The CDR3 sequence is 15 residues long. The germline V gene encodes CDR1 SGHRS and CDR2 YFSETQ. The V segment lost 2 bases and the J segment 3 bases; nucleotides outside the gene matches: 3. For the CDR3, the DNA is TGCGCCAGCAGCTTCGACGGGAGGGACACCGGGGAGCTGTTTTTT. Amino acid sequence: CASSFDGRDTGELFF. The variable domain in full, with the rest retrieved from reference TRBV5-1 and TRBJ2-2, is KAGVTQTPRYLIKTRGQQVTLSCSPISGHRSVSWYQQTPGQGLQFLFEYFSETQRNKGNFPGRFSGRQFSNSRSEMNVSTLELGDSALYLCASSFDGRDTGELFFGEGSRLTVL.

The genes are TRBV6-5 and TRBJ2-2, with unresolved D. V gave up 2 bases and J gave up 6 bases, with 7 bases separating them. The CDR3 is 13 residues long. CDR1 is MNHEY and CDR2 is SVGAGI in the germline V gene. CDR3 nucleotide sequence: TGTGCCAGCAGTTACCCACGTCCCGGGGAGCTGTTTTTT. It codes for CASSYPRPGELFF.

In regard to this clonotype: Without the conserved terminal phenylalanine or tryptophan, this CDR3 likely stems from a read error. This rearrangement joins TRBV28 to TRBJ1-6; the D is unclear. CDR1 MDHEN and CDR2 SYDVKM come from the germline V gene. The CDR3 loop spans 15 amino acids. V was cut by 5 bases and J by 0 bases, with 8 bases left in between. CDR3 loop: CASSSSYSYNSPLHY. In DNA form, the CDR3 reads TGTGCCAGCAGTAGTAGTTACTCCTATAATTCACCCCTCCACTAT.

The CDR3 protein is CASSFRTGSTEAFF. The CDR3, as DNA: TGTGCCAGCAGCTTTCGCACAGGGAGCACTGAAGCTTTCTTT. This chain joins TRBV7-9 and TRBJ1-1, with a possible D match to TRBD1 (6 bases). The CDR3 loop spans 14 amino acids. Trimming pared 3 bases from V and 4 bases from J, leaving 12 bases between. The germline CDR1 and CDR2 sequences are SEHNR and FQNEAQ (reference sequence).

The chain is built from TRBV2 and TRBJ2-7; TRBD1 might be the D (5 bases). This CDR3 has 15 amino acids. V was trimmed by 3 bases and J by 6 bases, leaving 18 bases between them. Germline CDR1 SNHLY, CDR2 FYNNEI. This chain's CDR3 is CASSDDPQGMGEQYF. DNA of the CDR3: TGTGCCAGCAGTGACGATCCGCAGGGAATGGGCGAGCAGTACTTC.

Regarding this clonotype: The final CDR3 position lacks the conserved phenylalanine or tryptophan, pointing to a likely read error. This chain joins TRBV20-1 and TRBJ2-7, with 16 bases fitting TRBD2. J gave up 1 base and V 6 bases, and 6 bases lay outside the gene matches. Per germline, CDR1 DFQATT and CDR2 SNEGSKA (reference sequence). The CDR3 has 16 residues. The CDR3 DNA reads as TGCAGTGCACCGGGACTAGCGGGAGGGCCTTCCTACGAGCAGTACTAC. Its protein is CSAPGLAGGPSYEQYY.

The genes are TRBV7-9 and TRBJ1-5; D is uncertain. This CDR3 has 14 residues. V shed 5 bases and J shed 1 base, with 9 bases lying between them. Germline CDR1 SEHNR, CDR2 FQNEAQ (reference sequence). CDR3 residues: CASSQTSSNQPQHF. The CDR3, as DNA: TGTGCCAGCAGCCAGACGTCCAGCAATCAGCCCCAGCATTTT. The full variable domain, in which reference TRBV7-9 and TRBJ1-5 provide the parts outside the CDR3, is DTGVSQNPRHKITKRGQNVTFRCDPISEHNRLYWYRQTLGQGPEFLTYFQNEAQLEKSRLLSDRFSAERPKGSFSTLEIQRTEQGDSAMYLCASSQTSSNQPQHFGDGTRLSIL.